Below, one TCR beta chain is given with its context. The antigen is unknown. The data were taken from a study of blood T cells in healthy people across ages. Findings of the study overall: Long-lived donors exceeded aged donors in naive CD4+ cells and diversity. Percentage of naive T cells showed a strong correlation with TCR beta diversity.

The authors ran a second PCR of 7 to 11 cycles using a sample-barcoded 5' primer and a J-beta primer mix. The template-switch adaptor, which had 12 random nucleotides, put a tag on each cDNA molecule. Via MiXCR, TCRdb re-called the 5' RACE reads, giving one row per CDR3 protein. This table has around 650,000 distinct CDR3 sequences, around 43% appearing once. This clonotype was sampled from a man older than 75 in good health. The sequenced sample consisted of blood.

The CDR3 nucleotides read TGTGCCAGCAGCTTGGCCCCCCAGAGCACAGATACGCAGTATTTT. As protein: CASSLAPQSTDTQYF. V gene TRBV5-5 combines with J gene TRBJ2-3; D not certain. This CDR3 region has 15 residues. V lost 0 bases and J 0 bases, leaving 8 bases between the germline ends. From germline, CDR1 is SGHKS and CDR2 YYEKEE (reference sequence).